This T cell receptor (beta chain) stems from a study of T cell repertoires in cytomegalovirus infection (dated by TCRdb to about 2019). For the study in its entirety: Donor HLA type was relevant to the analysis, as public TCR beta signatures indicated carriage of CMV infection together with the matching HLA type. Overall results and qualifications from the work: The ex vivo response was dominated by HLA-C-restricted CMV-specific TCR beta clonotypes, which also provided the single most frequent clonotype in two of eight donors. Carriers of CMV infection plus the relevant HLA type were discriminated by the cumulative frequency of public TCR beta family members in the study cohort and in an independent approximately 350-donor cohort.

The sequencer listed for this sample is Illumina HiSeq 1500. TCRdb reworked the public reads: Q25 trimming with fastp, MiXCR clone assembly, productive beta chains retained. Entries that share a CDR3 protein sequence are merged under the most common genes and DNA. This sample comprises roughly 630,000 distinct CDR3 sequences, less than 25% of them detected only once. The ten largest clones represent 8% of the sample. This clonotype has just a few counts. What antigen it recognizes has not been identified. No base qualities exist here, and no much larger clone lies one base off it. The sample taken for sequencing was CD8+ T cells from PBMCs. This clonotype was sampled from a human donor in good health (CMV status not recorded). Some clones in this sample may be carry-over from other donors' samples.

The CDR3 amino acid sequence is: CATSSPRTGSYNEQFF. The DNA reads as follows: TGTGCCACCAGCTCGCCTAGGACGGGGTCCTACAATGAGCAGTTCTTC. Recombination joined TRBV15 with TRBJ2-1; TRBD2 is possibly the D segment (5 matching bases). The CDR3 covers 16 residues, taking in both the cysteine and the phenylalanine. Of all the DNA, just the CDR3 is kept, 48 bases in frame from base 1. V loses 5 bases, J loses 1 base, and the germline ends lie 15 bases apart. From the germline V gene (reference sequence), CDR1 is LNHNV and CDR2 is YYDKDF.